This TCR beta chain derives from a study of regulatory T cells in long-lasting Graves disease. The CDR3 runs to 15 residues. With V trimmed by 5 bases and J by 0 bases, 5 bases remained unmatched. Germline V lookup: CDR1 SGHTA, CDR2 FQGTGA. iRepertoire HTBI primers and Arm-PCR of CDR3 regions built TCR beta libraries. Authors' data handling: Identification yielded approximately 67 TRBV and over eleven TRBJ segments across samples. MiXCR was run by TCRdb on the multiplex PCR reads, yielding one entry per CDR3 protein. The V and J calls shown here were made by TCRdb, not taken from the authors' results. The sample includes over 450,000 distinct CDR3 sequences, 20% to 25% of them seen just once. The time point here: persistent/refractory GD, antithyroid drugs over 5 years with positive TRAb. PBMCs were the source of the RNA used for TCR sequencing.

Sequencing used peripheral blood mononuclear cells (PBMCs), obtained when the disease was refractory, from a patient treated with antithyroid drugs. The chain links TRBV7-3 to TRBJ2-3, with 7 bases fitting TRBD1. This TCR was recovered from a female donor with Graves disease. The CDR3 is CASSTGQASTDTQYF. The CDR3 DNA follows: TGTGCCAGCAGCACTGGACAGGCTAGCACAGATACGCAGTATTTT.